This T cell receptor (beta chain) was sequenced in a study of cytomegalovirus exposure and HLA in healthy donors. From germline, CDR1 is SGHDT and CDR2 YYEEEE. Trimming took off 2 bases at V and 4 bases at J, with 15 bases between the two ends. The CDR3 is made up of 15 amino acids. PCR was performed using 60 Vbeta and 13 Jbeta primers. Using immunoSEQ multiplex PCR, the repertoire was profiled, and TCRdb retains in-frame clones only, with some absent. Of roughly 150,000 clones listed, around four fifths are singletons. J is TRBJ1-1 and V is TRBV5-6; the D gene is possibly TRBD1 (5 bases). This receptor was obtained from a male donor in good health and CMV-seronegative. The source material was PBMCs. Written as DNA, the CDR3 is TGTGCCAGCAGCTTCCCCTCAAGGGGAACCACTGAAGCTTTCTTT. Protein product: CASSFPSRGTTEAFF.